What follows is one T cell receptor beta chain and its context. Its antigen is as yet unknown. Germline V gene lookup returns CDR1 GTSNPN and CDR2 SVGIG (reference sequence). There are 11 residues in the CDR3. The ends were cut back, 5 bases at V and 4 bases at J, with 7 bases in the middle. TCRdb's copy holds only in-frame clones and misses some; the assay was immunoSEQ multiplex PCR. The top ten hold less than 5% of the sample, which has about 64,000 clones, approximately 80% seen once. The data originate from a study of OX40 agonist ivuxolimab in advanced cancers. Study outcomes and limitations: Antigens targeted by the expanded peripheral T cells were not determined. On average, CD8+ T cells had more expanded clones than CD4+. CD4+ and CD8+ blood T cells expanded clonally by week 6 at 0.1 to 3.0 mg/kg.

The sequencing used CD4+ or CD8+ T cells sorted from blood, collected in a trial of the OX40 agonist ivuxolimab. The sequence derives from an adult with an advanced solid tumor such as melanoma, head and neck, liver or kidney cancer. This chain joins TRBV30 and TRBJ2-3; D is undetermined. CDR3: CAWANADTQYF. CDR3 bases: TGTGCCTGGGCGAATGCAGATACGCAGTATTTT.